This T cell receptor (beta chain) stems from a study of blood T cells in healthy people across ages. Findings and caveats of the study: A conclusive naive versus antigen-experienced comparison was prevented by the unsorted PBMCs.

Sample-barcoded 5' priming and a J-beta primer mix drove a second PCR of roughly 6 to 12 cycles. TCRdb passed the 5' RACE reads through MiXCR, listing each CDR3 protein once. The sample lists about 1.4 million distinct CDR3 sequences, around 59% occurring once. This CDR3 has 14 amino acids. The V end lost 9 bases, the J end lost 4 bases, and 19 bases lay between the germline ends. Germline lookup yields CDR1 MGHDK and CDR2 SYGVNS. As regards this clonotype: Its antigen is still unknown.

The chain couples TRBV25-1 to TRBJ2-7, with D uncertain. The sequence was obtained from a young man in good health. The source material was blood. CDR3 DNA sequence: TGTGCCAGTCAGTCGGGCCTTTCATTTTACGAGCAGTACTTC. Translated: CASQSGLSFYEQYF.